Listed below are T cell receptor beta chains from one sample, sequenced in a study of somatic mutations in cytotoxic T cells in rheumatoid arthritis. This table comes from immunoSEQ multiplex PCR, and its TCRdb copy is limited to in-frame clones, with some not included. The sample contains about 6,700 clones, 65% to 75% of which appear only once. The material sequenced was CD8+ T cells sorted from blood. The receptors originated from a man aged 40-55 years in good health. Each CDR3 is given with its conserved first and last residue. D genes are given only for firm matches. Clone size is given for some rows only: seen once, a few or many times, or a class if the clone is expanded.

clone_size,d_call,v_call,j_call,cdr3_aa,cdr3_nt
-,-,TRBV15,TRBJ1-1,CATSRDGGYTEAFF,TGTGCCACCAGCAGAGATGGGGGGTACACTGAAGCTTTCTTT
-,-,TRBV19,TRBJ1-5,CASSISNQPQHF,TGTGCCAGTAGTATATCAAATCAGCCCCAGCATTTT
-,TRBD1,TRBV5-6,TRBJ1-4,CASSSGTGFSMLFF,TGTGCCAGCAGCTCCGGGACAGGCTTTTCAATGCTGTTTTTT
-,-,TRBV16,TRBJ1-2,CASSQGPGGYTF,TGTGCCAGCAGCCAAGGACCCGGCGGCTACACCTTC
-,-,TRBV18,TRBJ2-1,CASSPWLALSNEQFF,TGTGCCAGCTCACCGTGGCTAGCTCTGAGCAATGAGCAGTTCTTC
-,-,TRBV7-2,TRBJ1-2,CASSFGSSNYGYTF,TGTGCCAGCAGCTTTGGCAGCAGCAACTATGGCTACACCTTC
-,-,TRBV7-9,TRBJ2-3,CASSFSGPVDTQYF,TGTGCCAGCAGCTTCAGTGGCCCGGTAGATACGCAGTATTTT
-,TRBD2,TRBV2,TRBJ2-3,CARTDLTSGRDTDTQYF,TGTGCCCGAACGGACCTAACTAGCGGGAGGGACACAGATACGCAGTATTTT
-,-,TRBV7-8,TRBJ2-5,CASSLARQETQYF,TGTGCCAGCAGCTTAGCGAGGCAAGAGACCCAGTACTTC
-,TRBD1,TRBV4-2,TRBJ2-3,CASSQVGQGGDTQYF,TGTGCCAGCAGCCAAGTGGGACAGGGCGGGGATACGCAGTATTTT
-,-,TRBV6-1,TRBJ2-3,CASRILDGPPDTQYF,TGTGCCAGCAGGATTCTAGATGGGCCCCCAGATACGCAGTATTTT
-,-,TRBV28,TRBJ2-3,CASSSPRSRNTQYF,TGTGCCAGCAGTTCGCCGAGGAGCAGGAATACGCAGTATTTT
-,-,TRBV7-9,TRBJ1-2,CASSLAIRAYGYTF,TGTGCCAGCAGCTTAGCGATCAGGGCCTATGGCTACACCTTC
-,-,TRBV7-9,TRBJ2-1,CASSCCVSYNEQFF,TGTGCCAGCAGCTGTTGTGTCTCCTACAATGAGCAGTTCTTC
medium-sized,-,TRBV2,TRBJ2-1,CASSGILGNEQFF,TGTGCCAGCAGTGGGATCCTAGGCAATGAGCAGTTCTTC
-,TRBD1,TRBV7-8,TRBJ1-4,CASSLTGVGEKLFF,TGTGCCAGCAGCTTAACAGGGGTGGGAGAAAAACTGTTTTTT